These 6 T cell receptor beta chains came from one sample sequenced in a study of response to subunit inactivated influenza vaccine. TCRdb re-called the RT-PCR reads through MiXCR, storing one row per CDR3 protein. Among over 300,000 distinct CDR3 sequences listed, 21% were seen once. The source was PBMCs from blood, collected 21 months after vaccination. These receptors were collected from a man aged 50 to 69 who received an inactivated influenza vaccine.

This clonotype was seen more than once but under ten times. The chain employs TRBV29-1 and TRBJ2-3; 12 bases map to TRBD2. Germline lookup yields CDR1 SQVTM and CDR2 ANQGSEA. This CDR3 contains 15 residues. The V gene end was trimmed by 6 bases and the J gene end by 4 bases; junction bases not matched to a gene: 8. The chain's CDR3 is CSVATSGSSSDTQYF. The DNA for the CDR3 is TGCAGCGTCGCGACTAGCGGGAGTTCATCAGATACGCAGTATTTT.

The chain combines TRBV15 with TRBJ2-1, with D unresolved. The CDR3 extends over 13 amino acids. The ends were cut back, 3 bases at V and 6 bases at J, with 9 bases in the middle. Germline V CDR1 and CDR2: LNHNV, YYDKDF (reference sequence). For the CDR3, the DNA is TGTGCCACCAGCAGGGGCAGACCCAATGAGCAGTTCTTC. Translating gives CATSRGRPNEQFF.

The chain carries TRBV7-9 and TRBJ2-1, with 7 bases lining up with TRBD2. V trimming: 1 base; J trimming: 7 bases; junction bases outside the gene matches: 7. The germline gives CDR1 SEHNR, CDR2 FQNEAQ (reference sequence). The CDR3 consists of 15 residues. The CDR3 is CASSLVGGSFNEQFF. The CDR3, as DNA: TGTGCCAGCAGCTTAGTGGGCGGGAGCTTTAATGAGCAGTTCTTC.

The J gene is TRBJ2-1, the V gene TRBV6-1; D ambiguous. Germline lookup yields CDR1 MNHNS and CDR2 SASEGT. The CDR3 length is 16 residues. V was clipped by 5 bases and J by 6 bases, with 20 bases between them. CDR3 nucleotide sequence: TGTGCCAGCAGTCCCCTTAAACTCTTTGAGGTCAATGAGCAGTTCTTC. Translated, it gives CASSPLKLFEVNEQFF.

Details on this clonotype: A single base separates this from a much larger clone, so it may be a read error. The rearrangement joins TRBV7-8 to TRBJ2-7; 7 nucleotides agree with TRBD1. Germline assignment: CDR1 SGHVS and CDR2 FQNEAQ. CDR3 length: 17 amino acids. Losses at the gene ends were 4 bases for V and 4 bases for J; bases not matched to a gene: 16. The CDR3: CASSSYNPDRMKYEQYF. For the CDR3, the DNA is TGTGCCAGCAGCTCGTACAACCCGGACAGGATGAAGTACGAGCAGTACTTC.

The CDR3 DNA follows: TGTGCCAGCAGCCAACAAAGCGGGGGGGCCCACGAGCAGTACTTC. Encoded protein: CASSQQSGGAHEQYF. The J gene is TRBJ2-7, the V gene TRBV4-2; 10 bases fit TRBD2. Germline V gene lookup returns CDR1 LGHNA and CDR2 YNFKEQ. The CDR3 runs 15 residues. The ends lost 2 bases at V and 5 bases at J; junction bases unmatched: 6.